Sequencing of this T cell receptor (beta chain) was carried out in a study of blood T cell repertoires in COVID-19. Study as a whole: The cDNA or gDNA used as material had been derived from T cells, B-cell-depleted T cells, or PBMCs.

TCRdb's copy holds only in-frame clones and misses some; the assay was immunoSEQ multiplex PCR. The sample records roughly 81,000 clones, under 85% being singletons. The CDR3 has 17 residues. The V gene's germline CDR1 is MNHEY and CDR2 SMNVEV (reference sequence). Trimming took 5 bases from V and 6 from J, leaving 26 bases between them. In Seattle, patients joined the study during active infection and were tracked longitudinally. This clonotype was obtained from a woman older than 75 with COVID-19, enrolled during active disease. The J gene is TRBJ2-7, the V gene TRBV27; perhaps TRBD2 as D (7 bases). Specimen: peripheral blood. The CDR3 sequence: CASSPTTGGGYPREQYF. CDR3 DNA: TGTGCCAGCAGTCCAACGACGGGCGGGGGCTATCCTCGCGAGCAGTACTTC.